Listed below are T cell receptor beta chains from one sample, sequenced in a study of T cell clonotyping in hematopoietic cell transplantation. The repertoire was sequenced with immunoSEQ multiplex PCR; TCRdb's copy has only in-frame clones and lacks some. In the table there are about 26,000 clones, roughly 82% of which are singletons. The starting material was peripheral blood mononuclear cells, obtained before stem cell transplant. Every receptor here comes from a woman aged 55-70 years with acute myeloid leukemia. Some clones in this sample may be carry-over from other donors' samples. Each CDR3 is given with its conserved first and last residue. Fields, in order: clone size, V gene, J gene, D gene, CDR3 DNA, CDR3 protein. D genes are given only for firm matches. Size is stated for part of the rows, as once, few or many counts, or as a class when the clone is expanded.

-	TRBV10-3	TRBJ1-2	TRBD1	TGTGCCATCAGTGAGTCGGACAGGGTAGGGCGTGACTATGGCTACACCTTC	CAISESDRVGRDYGYTF
-	TRBV4-1	TRBJ1-2	-	TGCGCCAGCAGCCAAGGGGGAACGCCGGTCTACACCTTC	CASSQGGTPVYTF
once	TRBV6-5	TRBJ2-1	-	TGTGCCAGCAGTTACACGGGAGTTTCGTCTAATGAGCAGTTCTTC	CASSYTGVSSNEQFF
-	TRBV19	TRBJ2-7	-	TGTGCCAGTAGTCCGGCCGTCCTCTACGAGCAGTACTTC	CASSPAVLYEQYF
-	TRBV6-1	TRBJ1-4	TRBD1	TGTGCCAGCAGTGATGGGACAGGCCGTCTGATAGGGGAAAAACTGTTTTTT	CASSDGTGRLIGEKLFF
-	TRBV6-5	TRBJ1-2	-	TGTGCCGGACGAGGGGAGGGGGACTACACCTTC	CAGRGEGDYTF
-	TRBV7-2	TRBJ2-3	-	TGTGCCAGCTCACCGACTCACACAGATACGCAGTATTTT	CASSPTHTDTQYF
-	TRBV19	TRBJ2-6	-	TGTGCCAGTAGTATGGAGAAGGGAACTGGGGCCAACGTCCTGACTTTC	CASSMEKGTGANVLTF
-	TRBV5-6	TRBJ1-4	-	TGTGCCAGCAGCGGGATCTCAGGGGTGGCCCCTAATGAAAAACTGTTTTTT	CASSGISGVAPNEKLFF
-	TRBV28	TRBJ1-2	-	TGTGCCATTGGGGGGGACCTCAACTATGGCTACACCTTC	CAIGGDLNYGYTF
-	TRBV6-5	TRBJ1-1	-	TGTGCCAGTCTAGACAGTTACACTGAAGCTTTCTTT	CASLDSYTEAFF
-	TRBV7-2	TRBJ2-1	-	TGTGCCAGCAGCTTATTCGGGAGCTCCTACAATGAGCAGTTCTTC	CASSLFGSSYNEQFF
-	TRBV10-3	TRBJ1-3	-	TGTGCCATCAGTGAGTCTCGCAGGGACTCTGGAAACACCATATATTTT	CAISESRRDSGNTIYF
-	TRBV19	TRBJ2-2	-	TGTGCCAGTAGTATCACCAGGGCGAACACCGGGGAGCTGTTTTTT	CASSITRANTGELFF
-	TRBV6-1	TRBJ2-4	TRBD2	TGTGCCAGCAGGGGAATGGGGGGGGCCAAAAACATTCAGTACTTC	CASRGMGGAKNIQYF
once	TRBV4-3	TRBJ1-4	-	TGCGCCAGCAGCCAGAGGCGCCCGGGGGAAAAACTGTTTTTT	CASSQRRPGEKLFF
once	TRBV5-1	TRBJ2-7	TRBD2	TGCGCCAGCAGCTTGGGAGCTAGCGGGAACTACGAGCAGTACTTC	CASSLGASGNYEQYF
-	TRBV7-2	TRBJ2-7	TRBD2	TGTGCCAGCAGCTTAGAGCGGGGGAACTACGAGCAGTACTTC	CASSLERGNYEQYF
-	TRBV29-1	TRBJ1-2	TRBD1	TGCAGCGTTCCTAACCCGGACAGGGTGGACTATGGCTACACCTTC	CSVPNPDRVDYGYTF
-	TRBV19	TRBJ1-1	-	TGTGCCAGTAGTTCGCAGGGGAGGACTGAAGCTTTCTTT	CASSSQGRTEAFF
few	TRBV7-2	TRBJ1-2	-	TGTGCCAGCAGCTCCAGACTAGCGGGAGGGCCGAGTGGCTACACCTTC	CASSSRLAGGPSGYTF
-	TRBV15	TRBJ1-3	-	TGTGCCACCAGCAGAGATCGAGGGTCTGGAAACACCATATATTTT	CATSRDRGSGNTIYF
-	TRBV9	TRBJ2-6	-	TGTGCCAGCAGCCACGACAGCAAAGGTTTGGGGGCCAACGTCCTGACTTTC	CASSHDSKGLGANVLTF
-	TRBV19	TRBJ2-7	-	TGTGCCAGTAGTGCTGCAGGACCCTACGAGCAGTACTTC	CASSAAGPYEQYF
-	TRBV5-6	TRBJ1-1	-	TGTGCCAGCAGGCTGTGGGGGAACACTGAAGCTTTCTTT	CASRLWGNTEAFF
-	TRBV20-1	TRBJ1-2	-	TGCAGTGCTAGTGATTCGGGCTACACCTTC	CSASDSGYTF
-	TRBV28	TRBJ2-5	-	TGTGCCAGCAGTACCGGGACTGAAGAGACCCAGTACTTC	CASSTGTEETQYF
-	TRBV28	TRBJ2-7	TRBD2	TGTGCCAGCAGTTTATTGGGGGGAGGGAGTGGGTCCTACGAGCAGTACTTC	CASSLLGGGSGSYEQYF
few	TRBV5-1	TRBJ1-3	-	TGCGCCAGCAGCTTGTTGTCGCCTAAAGTAGGAAACACCATATATTTT	CASSLLSPKVGNTIYF
-	TRBV5-1	TRBJ2-5	TRBD2	TGCGCCAGCAGCTCCGGACTAGCGGGAGCGGTTGTGGAGACCCAGTACTTC	CASSSGLAGAVVETQYF
-	TRBV19	TRBJ2-7	TRBD1	TGTGCCAGTAGTAAGGGACAGGCCTTCTCCTACGAGCAGTACTTC	CASSKGQAFSYEQYF
-	TRBV7-8	TRBJ2-7	TRBD1	TGTGCCAGCAGCCGTAGGACAGGTACCTACGAGCAGTACTTC	CASSRRTGTYEQYF
-	TRBV4-3	TRBJ2-2	TRBD2	TGCGCCAGCAGCCAAGCGGGGGGGCAAACCGGGGAGCTGTTTTTT	CASSQAGGQTGELFF
-	TRBV5-6	TRBJ2-7	-	TGTGCCAGCAGCCTACCACAGGACTCCTACGAGCAGTACTTC	CASSLPQDSYEQYF
few	TRBV11-3	TRBJ2-3	-	TGTGCCAGCAGCTTAATGGGGGATACGCAGTATTTT	CASSLMGDTQYF
-	TRBV15	TRBJ1-4	TRBD1	TGTGCCACCAGCAGGGGACAGACTAATGAAAAACTGTTTTTT	CATSRGQTNEKLFF
-	TRBV28	TRBJ2-7	TRBD1	TGTGCCAGCAGTTTAGGAGATAGGGGGCGTCCTTCCTACGAGCAGTACTTC	CASSLGDRGRPSYEQYF
-	TRBV7-8	TRBJ1-2	TRBD1	TGTGCCAGCACCCGACAGGGAAGAGATGGCTACACCTTC	CASTRQGRDGYTF
-	TRBV20-1	TRBJ1-1	-	TGCAGTACCACGGCGTATGAAGCTTTCTTT	CSTTAYEAFF
few	TRBV9	TRBJ1-2	-	TGTGCCAGCAGCGCCCAAGGGCCCTATGGCTACACCTTC	CASSAQGPYGYTF
-	TRBV2	TRBJ1-1	TRBD1	TGTGCCAGCAGGTTGACAGGGCCCACTGAAGCTTTCTTT	CASRLTGPTEAFF
-	TRBV10-3	TRBJ2-2	-	TGTGCCATCAGTGCGGATACCGGGGAGCTGTTTTTT	CAISADTGELFF
-	TRBV25-1	TRBJ1-1	-	TGTGCCAGCAGTGAATCTGGGGAAAACACTGAAGCTTTCTTT	CASSESGENTEAFF
-	TRBV10-3	TRBJ2-1	-	TGTGCCATCAGGGACTACCTGGACAATGAGCAGTTCTTC	CAIRDYLDNEQFF
-	TRBV11-2	TRBJ1-1	-	TGTGCCAGCAGCTTATACGAGTTCACGAACACTGAAGCTTTCTTT	CASSLYEFTNTEAFF
-	TRBV6-6	TRBJ2-3	TRBD2	TGTGCCAGCAGTCCCGGACTAGCAGGAGGGGGAGATACGCAGTATTTT	CASSPGLAGGGDTQYF
-	TRBV7-2	TRBJ1-5	-	TGTGCCAGCAGCTCCCAGGGTTATCAGCCCCAGCATTTT	CASSSQGYQPQHF
-	TRBV14	TRBJ2-7	TRBD2	TGTGCCAGCAGTGGGACTAGCGGGAGGTACATCTCCTACGAGCAGTACTTC	CASSGTSGRYISYEQYF